This is a list of T cell receptor beta chains from one sample in a study of T cells in Graves' hyperthyroidism and ophthalmopathy. TCRdb re-called the multiplex PCR reads with MiXCR, one entry per CDR3 protein. The repertoire holds 95,000 to 100,000 distinct CDR3 sequences, around 50% seen once, with roughly 26% in the top ten. The sample was blood. All receptors come from a woman aged 40 to 50 with Graves' hyperthyroidism. The CDR3 runs from the conserved cysteine through the conserved F or W. A D gene is named only where the DNA matches it firmly. Rows give clone size only sometimes, using once, few, many, or a class for an expanded clone.

D gene,V gene,clone size,J gene,CDR3 protein,CDR3 DNA
TRBD2,TRBV6-5,NA,TRBJ2-7,CASREGTSSYYEQYF,TGTGCCAGCAGGGAGGGGACTAGCAGTTACTACGAGCAGTACTTC
NA,TRBV6-2/TRBV6-3,NA,TRBJ1-2,CASSSPLENGYTF,TGTGCCAGCAGTTCCCCCCTAGAAAATGGCTACACCTTC
NA,TRBV14,few,TRBJ2-3,CASSRRVVTDTQYF,TGTGCCAGCAGCCGCCGGGTCGTCACAGATACGCAGTATTTT
TRBD2,TRBV6-6,NA,TRBJ2-7,CASSPWLAGAYEQYF,TGTGCCAGCTCACCCTGGCTAGCGGGGGCCTACGAGCAGTACTTC
TRBD2,TRBV29-1,NA,TRBJ2-5,CSVWAGGPSFQETQYF,TGCAGCGTTTGGGCGGGAGGGCCCTCTTTTCAAGAGACCCAGTACTTC
NA,TRBV5-1,many,TRBJ2-5,CASSLDRDQQETQYF,TGCGCCAGCAGCTTGGATCGGGACCAACAAGAGACCCAGTACTTC
NA,TRBV28,few,TRBJ2-7,CASRGGASATYEQYF,TGTGCCAGCAGGGGGGGGGCTAGCGCTACCTACGAGCAGTACTTC
TRBD1,TRBV20-1,many,TRBJ2-5,CSARTGETQYF,TGCAGTGCTAGGACAGGGGAGACCCAGTACTTC
NA,TRBV15,many,TRBJ1-1,CATSKDSLGAFF,TGTGCCACCAGCAAAGACAGTCTCGGAGCTTTCTTT
NA,TRBV5-8,NA,TRBJ1-5,CASSFFRTVSQPQHF,TGTGCCAGCAGCTTTTTTCGGACAGTCAGTCAGCCCCAGCATTTT
TRBD1,TRBV29-1,NA,TRBJ1-4,CSVGQGGTNENFFF,TGCAGCGTTGGACAGGGGGGTACTAATGAAAATTTTTTTTTT
NA,TRBV7-9,NA,TRBJ2-2,CTSSRGEYIGELFF,TGTACCAGCAGCCGCGGTGAATACATCGGGGAGCTGTTTTTT
NA,TRBV11-2,NA,TRBJ2-5,CASSQLSGETQYF,TGTGCCAGCAGCCAGTTATCCGGGGAGACCCAGTACTTC
NA,TRBV6-1,few,TRBJ1-1,CASRTQATEAFF,TGTGCCAGCAGGACCCAGGCGACTGAAGCTTTCTTT
NA,TRBV12-3/TRBV12-4,many,TRBJ2-6,CASSLSRENSPSGANVLTF,TGTGCCAGCAGTTTAAGTCGTGAGAACAGCCCCTCTGGGGCCAACGTCCTGACTTTC
NA,TRBV11-2,NA,TRBJ2-7,CASRAGSNEQYF,TGTGCCAGCAGAGCCGGGAGCAACGAGCAGTACTTC
NA,TRBV9,NA,TRBJ2-2,CVSSAVGEVTTGGELFF,TGTGTCAGCAGCGCAGTCGGGGAGGTTACCACGGGGGGGGAGCTGTTTTTT
TRBD2,TRBV9,once,TRBJ2-2,CASSSFKGTFLAGGPGELFF,TGTGCCAGCAGTTCATTCAAAGGGACATTCTTAGCGGGAGGTCCCGGGGAGCTGTTTTTT
TRBD1,TRBV2,NA,TRBJ1-1,CASESRDRGPFF,TGTGCCAGCGAAAGCCGGGACAGGGGTCCTTTCTTT
TRBD1,TRBV15,NA,TRBJ2-5,CATSRPDRGFQETQYF,TGTGCCACCAGCAGGCCGGACAGGGGTTTCCAAGAGACCCAGTACTTC
NA,TRBV9,NA,TRBJ2-6,CASSGRGANVLTF,TGTGCCAGCAGCGGTAGAGGGGCCAACGTCCTGACTTTC
TRBD2,TRBV2,many,TRBJ2-7,CASSEALLAGDSNEQYF,TGTGCCAGCAGTGAAGCGCTTCTAGCGGGAGACAGCAACGAGCAGTACTTC
NA,TRBV6-2/TRBV6-3,once,TRBJ2-7,CASSYDIPPTRQYF,TGTGCCAGCAGTTACGATATACCTCCTACGAGGCAGTACTTC
TRBD1,TRBV25-1,many,TRBJ1-2,CASSDGGGQGIDYGYTF,TGTGCCAGCAGTGACGGCGGGGGACAGGGGATCGACTATGGCTACACCTTC
NA,TRBV19,NA,TRBJ2-5,CASRHGRETQCF,TGTGCCAGTAGGCACGGAAGGGAGACCCAGTGCTTC
TRBD1,TRBV15,NA,TRBJ2-7,CATPSGTGPYEQYF,TGTGCCACCCCCAGCGGGACAGGGCCCTACGAGCAGTACTTC
NA,TRBV7-9,many,TRBJ1-5,CASSQGTGVSGQPQHF,TGTGCCAGCAGCCAAGGCACCGGGGTCTCGGGGCAGCCCCAGCATTTT
TRBD2,TRBV12-5,NA,TRBJ2-3,CASGPGLAATTDTQYF,TGTGCTAGTGGTCCTGGACTAGCGGCGACCACAGATACGCAGTATTTT
NA,TRBV11-2,once,TRBJ2-5,CASSQEAGTASGTQYF,TGTGCCAGCAGCCAAGAAGCAGGGACAGCTAGCGGGACCCAGTACTTC
TRBD1,TRBV2,many,TRBJ1-2,CASSEDRETTF,TGTGCCAGCAGTGAGGACAGGGAAACTACCTTC
TRBD2,TRBV7-2,NA,TRBJ2-5,CASSSGPAGEETQYF,TGTGCCAGCAGCTCCGGGCCAGCGGGAGAAGAGACCCAGTACTTC
NA,TRBV18,NA,TRBJ2-2,CASSPRTGELFF,TGTGCCAGCTCACCGCGGACCGGGGAGCTGTTTTTT
NA,TRBV2,many,TRBJ1-2,CASSEAGPIYGYTF,TGTGCCAGCAGTGAAGCAGGCCCGATCTATGGCTACACCTTC
NA,TRBV10-3,NA,TRBJ1-2,CAIMAAGYGYTF,TGTGCCATCATGGCGGCAGGGTATGGCTACACCTTC
TRBD1,TRBV4-1,NA,TRBJ1-1,CASSQTPGQGGLVTEAFF,TGCGCCAGCAGCCAAACTCCGGGACAGGGTGGATTAGTCACTGAAGCTTTCTTT
TRBD1,TRBV27,NA,TRBJ1-1,CASSKWTGNTEAFF,TGTGCCAGCAGCAAGTGGACAGGGAACACTGAAGCTTTCTTT
TRBD1,TRBV7-2,NA,TRBJ2-7,CASRFGDRGYEQYF,TGTGCCAGTAGATTCGGGGACAGGGGTTACGAGCAGTACTTC
NA,TRBV5-1,many,TRBJ2-7,CASSLAGTNYEQYF,TGCGCCAGCAGCTTGGCCGGGACCAACTACGAGCAGTACTTC
NA,TRBV29-1,NA,TRBJ1-6,CSLVQGNSPLHF,TGCAGTTTAGTGCAGGGGAATTCACCCCTCCACTTT
NA,TRBV12-3/TRBV12-4,many,TRBJ2-7,CASSFSPAGSYEQYF,TGTGCCAGCAGTTTCAGCCCAGCCGGGTCCTACGAGCAGTACTTC
TRBD2,TRBV10-3,few,TRBJ2-5,CAISALGGDQPQYF,TGTGCCATCAGTGCCTTGGGAGGGGATCAGCCCCAGTACTTC
NA,TRBV9,NA,TRBJ1-1,CASSGQQNTEAFF,TGTGCCAGCAGCGGTCAGCAGAACACTGAAGCTTTCTTT